One sample yielded the 3 T cell receptor beta chains listed below, sequenced in a study of OX40 agonist ivuxolimab in advanced cancers. Only in-frame clones appear in the TCRdb table, and some are missing; sequencing was by immunoSEQ multiplex PCR. The sample has about 34,000 clones, roughly 80% seen once. The starting material was CD4+ or CD8+ T cells sorted from blood, obtained in a trial of the OX40 agonist ivuxolimab. These receptors came from an adult with an advanced solid tumor such as melanoma, head and neck, liver or kidney cancer.

This CDR3 is CASSVGASGSTDTQYF. The CDR3 DNA reads TGTGCCAGCAGCGTAGGCGCTAGCGGGAGCACAGATACGCAGTATTTT. The chain joins TRBV9 to TRBJ2-3, with 8 positions matching TRBD2. This CDR3 has 16 amino acids. After removal of 0 bases from V and 0 bases from J, the junction contained 3 bases not matched to a gene. The V gene's germline CDR1 is SGDLS and CDR2 YYNGEE. The variable domain in full, with the rest retrieved from reference TRBV9 and TRBJ2-3, is DSGVTQTPKHLITATGQRVTLRCSPRSGDLSVYWYQQSLDQGLQFLIQYYNGEERAKGNILERFSAQQFPDLHSELNLSSLELGDSALYFCASSVGASGSTDTQYFGPGTRLTVL.

The CDR3 region has the DNA TGCGCCAGCAGCTTGGCCCTACGGAGCTCCTACAATGAGCAGTTCTTC. This sequence encodes CASSLALRSSYNEQFF. The rearrangement links TRBV5-1 to TRBJ2-1; D gene uncertain. Per germline, CDR1 SGHRS and CDR2 YFSETQ. The CDR3 covers 16 residues. V lost 0 bases and J lost 0, with 10 bases in between.

The V gene is TRBV4-3, the J gene TRBJ1-5, with a tentative D call TRBD1 (5 bases). V lost 2 bases and J lost 7, with 15 bases in between. Looked up from germline, CDR1 is LGHNA and CDR2 is YSLEER. The CDR3 covers 15 residues. This CDR3 is CASSQPTTRGQPQHF. CDR3 in DNA: TGCGCCAGCAGCCAACCTACTACTAGGGGACAGCCCCAGCATTTT.